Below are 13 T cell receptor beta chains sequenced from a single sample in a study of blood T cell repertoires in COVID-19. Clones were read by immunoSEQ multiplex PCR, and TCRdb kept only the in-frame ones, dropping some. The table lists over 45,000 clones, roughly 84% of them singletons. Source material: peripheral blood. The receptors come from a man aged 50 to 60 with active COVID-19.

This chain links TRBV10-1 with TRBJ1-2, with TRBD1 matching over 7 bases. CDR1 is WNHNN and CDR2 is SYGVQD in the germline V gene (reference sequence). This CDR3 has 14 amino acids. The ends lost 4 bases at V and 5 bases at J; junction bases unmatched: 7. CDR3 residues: CASSAGTVQYGYTF. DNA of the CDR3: TGCGCCAGCAGTGCCGGGACAGTCCAGTATGGCTACACCTTC.

The CDR3 nucleotides read TGTGCCAGCAGCTTATGGCAGGGGCTCACAGATACGCAGTATTTT. Protein: CASSLWQGLTDTQYF. This chain uses TRBV7-2 with TRBJ2-3, with a weak D call TRBD1 (6 bases). This CDR3 contains 15 residues. CDR1 and CDR2 (germline): SGHTA, FQGNSA. The V end was cut by 2 bases, the J end by 2 bases, with 11 bases between.

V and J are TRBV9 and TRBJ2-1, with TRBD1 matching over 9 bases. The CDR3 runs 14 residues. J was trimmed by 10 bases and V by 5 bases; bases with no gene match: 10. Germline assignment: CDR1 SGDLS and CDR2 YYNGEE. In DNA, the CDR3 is TGTGCCAGCAGGCCCGGGACAGGGTTATGGGAGCAGTTCTTC. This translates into CASRPGTGLWEQFF.

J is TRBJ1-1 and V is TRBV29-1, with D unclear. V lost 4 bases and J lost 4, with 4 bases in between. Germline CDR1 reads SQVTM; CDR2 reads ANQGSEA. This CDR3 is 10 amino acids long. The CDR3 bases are TGCAGCGTTGTGAGCACTGAAGCTTTCTTT. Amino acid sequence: CSVVSTEAFF.

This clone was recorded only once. The CDR3 nucleotides are TGCAGCGTAGTAGACAGGGTCGAGACCCAGTACTTC. Protein: CSVVDRVETQYF. V is TRBV29-1 and J is TRBJ2-5; 7 nucleotides agree with TRBD1. CDR1 and CDR2 (germline): SQVTM, ANQGSEA. The CDR3 sequence is 12 residues long. V trimming: 6 bases; J trimming: 5 bases; junction bases outside the gene matches: 6.

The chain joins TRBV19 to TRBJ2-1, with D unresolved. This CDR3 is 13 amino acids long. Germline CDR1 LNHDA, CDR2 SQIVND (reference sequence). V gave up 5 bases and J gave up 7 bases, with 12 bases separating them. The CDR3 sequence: CASSLSPRNEQFF. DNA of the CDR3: TGTGCCAGTAGTCTTTCCCCTAGGAATGAGCAGTTCTTC.

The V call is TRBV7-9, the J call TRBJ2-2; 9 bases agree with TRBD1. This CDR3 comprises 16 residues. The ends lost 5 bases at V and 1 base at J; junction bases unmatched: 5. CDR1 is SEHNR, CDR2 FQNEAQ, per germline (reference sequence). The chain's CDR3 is CASSPGTGRNTGELFF. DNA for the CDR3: TGTGCCAGCAGCCCTGGGACAGGGAGGAACACCGGGGAGCTGTTTTTT.

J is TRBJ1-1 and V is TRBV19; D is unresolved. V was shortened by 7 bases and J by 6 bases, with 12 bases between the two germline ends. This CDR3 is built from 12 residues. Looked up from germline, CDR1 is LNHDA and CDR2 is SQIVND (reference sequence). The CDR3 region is CASIGSYPEAFF. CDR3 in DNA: TGTGCCAGTATCGGTTCGTATCCTGAAGCTTTCTTT.

In DNA, the CDR3 is TGTGCCAGCAGCCCGGACAGGACATATGGCTACACCTTC. Translating it yields CASSPDRTYGYTF. The chain links TRBV7-2 to TRBJ1-2; 7 nucleotides agree with TRBD1. V was pared by 5 bases and J by 5 bases, with 5 bases of the junction left unmatched. The CDR3 runs 13 residues. Germline CDR1 SGHTA, CDR2 FQGNSA.

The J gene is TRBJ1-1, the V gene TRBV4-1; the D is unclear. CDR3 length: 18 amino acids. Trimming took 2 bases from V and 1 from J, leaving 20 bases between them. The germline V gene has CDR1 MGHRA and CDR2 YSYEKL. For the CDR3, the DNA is TGCGCCAGCAGCCAATACAACGCCAGGCAAAAGACGAACACTGAAGCTTTCTTT. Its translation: CASSQYNARQKTNTEAFF.

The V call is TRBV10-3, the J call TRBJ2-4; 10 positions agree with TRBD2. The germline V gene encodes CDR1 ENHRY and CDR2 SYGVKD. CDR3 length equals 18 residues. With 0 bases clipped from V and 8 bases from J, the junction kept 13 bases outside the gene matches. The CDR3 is CAISESVQSGGVADIQYF. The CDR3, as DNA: TGTGCCATCAGTGAGTCAGTGCAGAGCGGGGGGGTAGCGGACATTCAGTACTTC.

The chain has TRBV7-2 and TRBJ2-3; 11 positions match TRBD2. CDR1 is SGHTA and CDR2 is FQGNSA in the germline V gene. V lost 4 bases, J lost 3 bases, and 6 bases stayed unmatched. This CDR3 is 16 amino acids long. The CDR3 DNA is TGTGCCAGCAGCTCCGCCGCTAGCGGGGGGACAGATACGCAGTATTTT. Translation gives CASSSAASGGTDTQYF.

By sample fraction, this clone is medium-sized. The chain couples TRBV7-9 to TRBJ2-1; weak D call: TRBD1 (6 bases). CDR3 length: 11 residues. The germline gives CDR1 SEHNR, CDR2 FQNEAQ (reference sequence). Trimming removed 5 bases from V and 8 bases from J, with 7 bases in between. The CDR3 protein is CASSEGDEQFF. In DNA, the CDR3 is TGTGCCAGCAGCGAGGGGGATGAGCAGTTCTTC. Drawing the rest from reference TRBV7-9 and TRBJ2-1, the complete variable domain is DTGVSQNPRHKITKRGQNVTFRCDPISEHNRLYWYRQTLGQGPEFLTYFQNEAQLEKSRLLSDRFSAERPKGSFSTLEIQRTEQGDSAMYLCASSEGDEQFFGPGTRLTVL.